This TCR beta chain was identified in a study of OX40 agonist ivuxolimab in advanced cancers. The CDR3 is made up of 14 amino acids. V was trimmed by 3 bases and J by 8 bases, leaving 13 bases between them. Germline assignment: CDR1 MDHEN and CDR2 SYDVKM. Measured with immunoSEQ multiplex PCR; TCRdb has only the in-frame clones, and not every one. In the table there are about 88,000 clones, around 83% of which are singletons. This receptor was obtained from an adult with an advanced solid tumor such as melanoma, head and neck, liver or kidney cancer. The specimen was CD4+ or CD8+ T cells sorted from blood, collected in a trial of the OX40 agonist ivuxolimab. This chain connects TRBV28 to TRBJ1-4; no reliable D call. CDR3 nucleotides: TGTGCCAGCAGTTTTGGGATCACGAGGGAAAAACTGTTTTTT. It is translated as CASSFGITREKLFF. The variable domain in full, with the rest retrieved from reference TRBV28 and TRBJ1-4, is DVKVTQSSRYLVKRTGEKVFLECVQDMDHENMFWYRQDPGLGLRLIYFSYDVKMKEKGDIPEGYSVSREKKERFSLILESASTNQTSMYLCASSFGITREKLFFGSGTQLSVL.